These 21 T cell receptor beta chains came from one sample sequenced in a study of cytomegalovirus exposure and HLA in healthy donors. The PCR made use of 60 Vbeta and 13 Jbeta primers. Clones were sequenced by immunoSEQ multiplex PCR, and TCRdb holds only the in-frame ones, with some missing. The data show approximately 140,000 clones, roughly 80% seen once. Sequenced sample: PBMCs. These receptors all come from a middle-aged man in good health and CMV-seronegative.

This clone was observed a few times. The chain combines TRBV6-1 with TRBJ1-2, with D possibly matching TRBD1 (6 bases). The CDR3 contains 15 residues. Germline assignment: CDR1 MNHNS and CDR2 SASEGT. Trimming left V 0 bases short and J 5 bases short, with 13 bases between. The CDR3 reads CASSEALGQGYGYTF. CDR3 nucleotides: TGTGCCAGCAGTGAAGCGTTGGGCCAGGGGTATGGCTACACCTTC.

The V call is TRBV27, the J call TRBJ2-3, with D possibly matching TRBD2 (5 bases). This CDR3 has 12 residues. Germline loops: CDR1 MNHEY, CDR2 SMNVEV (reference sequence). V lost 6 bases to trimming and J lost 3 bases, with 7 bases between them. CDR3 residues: CASSRTTDTQYF. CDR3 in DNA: TGTGCCAGCAGCCGGACTACAGATACGCAGTATTTT.

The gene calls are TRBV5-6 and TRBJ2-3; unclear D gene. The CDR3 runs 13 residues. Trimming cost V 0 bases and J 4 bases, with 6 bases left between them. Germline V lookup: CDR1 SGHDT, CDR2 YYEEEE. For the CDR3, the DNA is TGTGCCAGCAGCTTGGTAGTGGCAGATACGCAGTATTTT. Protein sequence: CASSLVVADTQYF.

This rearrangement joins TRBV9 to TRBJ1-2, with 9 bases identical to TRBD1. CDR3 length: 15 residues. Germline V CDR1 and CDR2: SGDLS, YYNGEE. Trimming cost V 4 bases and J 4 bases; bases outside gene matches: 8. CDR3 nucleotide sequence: TGTGCCAGCAGCACCGAACAGGGGGCTGTCTATGGCTACACCTTC. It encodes CASSTEQGAVYGYTF.

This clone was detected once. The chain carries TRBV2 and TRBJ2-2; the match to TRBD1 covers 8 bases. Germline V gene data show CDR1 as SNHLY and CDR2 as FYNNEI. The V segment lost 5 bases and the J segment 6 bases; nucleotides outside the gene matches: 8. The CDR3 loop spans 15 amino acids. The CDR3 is CASSPNDRGAGELFF. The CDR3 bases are TGTGCCAGCAGTCCGAATGACAGGGGCGCCGGGGAGCTGTTTTTT.

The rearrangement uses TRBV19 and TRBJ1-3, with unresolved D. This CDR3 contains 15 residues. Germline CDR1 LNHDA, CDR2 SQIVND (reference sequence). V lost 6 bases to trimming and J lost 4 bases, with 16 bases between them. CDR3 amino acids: CASSKPRGSGNTIYF. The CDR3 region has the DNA TGTGCCAGTAGCAAACCTCGGGGTAGCGGAAACACCATATATTTT.

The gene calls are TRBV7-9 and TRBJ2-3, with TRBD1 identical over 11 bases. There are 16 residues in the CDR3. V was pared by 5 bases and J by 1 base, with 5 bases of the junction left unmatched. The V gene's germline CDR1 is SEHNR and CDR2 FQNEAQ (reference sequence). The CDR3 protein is CASSGQGARGTDTQYF. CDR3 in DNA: TGTGCCAGCAGCGGACAGGGGGCTCGCGGCACAGATACGCAGTATTTT.

CDR3 DNA sequence: TGTGCCAGCAGCTTATCGACAGTTTATAATTCACCCCTCCACTTT. Protein product: CASSLSTVYNSPLHF. The chain combines TRBV7-2 with TRBJ1-6; possible D gene TRBD1, 5 bases. V was cut by 2 bases and J by 4 bases, with 9 bases left in between. CDR1 and CDR2 from the germline V gene are SGHTA and FQGNSA. The CDR3 runs to 15 residues.

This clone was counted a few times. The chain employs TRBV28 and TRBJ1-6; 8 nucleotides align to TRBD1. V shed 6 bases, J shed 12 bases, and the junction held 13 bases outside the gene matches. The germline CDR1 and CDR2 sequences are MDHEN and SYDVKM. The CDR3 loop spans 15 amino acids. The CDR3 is CASSYRGNHGIPLHF. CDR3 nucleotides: TGTGCCAGCAGCTACAGGGGGAATCATGGGATACCCCTCCACTTT.

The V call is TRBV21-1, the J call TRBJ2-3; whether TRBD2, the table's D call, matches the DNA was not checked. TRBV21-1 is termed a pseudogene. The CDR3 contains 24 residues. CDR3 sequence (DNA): TGTGCCAGCAGCAAAGCGAGGACTAGCGGGGGGTTCTTGTATGTGATCGCTAGCACAGATACGCAGTATTTT. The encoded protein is CASSKARTSGGFLYVIASTDTQYF.

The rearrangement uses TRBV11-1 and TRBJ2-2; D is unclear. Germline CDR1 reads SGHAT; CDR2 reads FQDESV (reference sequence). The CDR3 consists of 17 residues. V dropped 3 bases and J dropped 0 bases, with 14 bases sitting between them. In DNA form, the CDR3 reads TGTGCCAGCAGCTTGGCAAGGCGGATAACGAACACCGGGGAGCTGTTTTTT. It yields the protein CASSLARRITNTGELFF.

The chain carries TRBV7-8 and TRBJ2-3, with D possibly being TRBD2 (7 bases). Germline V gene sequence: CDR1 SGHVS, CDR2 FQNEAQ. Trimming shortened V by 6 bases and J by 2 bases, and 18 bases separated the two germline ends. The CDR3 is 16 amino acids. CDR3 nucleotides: TGTGCCAGCAGGCCCATGGGGGGGCCGCTCACAGATACGCAGTATTTT. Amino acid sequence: CASRPMGGPLTDTQYF. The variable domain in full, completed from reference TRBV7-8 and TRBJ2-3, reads GAGVSQSPRYKVAKRGQDVALRCDPISGHVSLFWYQQALGQGPEFLTYFQNEAQLDKSGLPSDRFFAERPEGSVSTLKIQRTQQEDSAVYLCASRPMGGPLTDTQYFGPGTRLTVL.

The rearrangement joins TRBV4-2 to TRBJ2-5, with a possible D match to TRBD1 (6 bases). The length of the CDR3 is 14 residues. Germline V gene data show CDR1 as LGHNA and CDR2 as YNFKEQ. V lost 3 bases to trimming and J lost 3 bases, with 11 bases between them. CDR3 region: CASSHLQGEETQYF. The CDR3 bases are TGTGCCAGCAGCCACCTACAGGGAGAAGAGACCCAGTACTTC.

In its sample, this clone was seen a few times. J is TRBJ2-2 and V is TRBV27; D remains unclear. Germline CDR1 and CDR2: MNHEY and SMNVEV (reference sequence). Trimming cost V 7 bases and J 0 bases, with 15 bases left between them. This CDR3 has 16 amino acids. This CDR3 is CASTSFRVPNTGELFF. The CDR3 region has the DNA TGTGCCAGCACTTCTTTCCGGGTTCCGAACACCGGGGAGCTGTTTTTT.

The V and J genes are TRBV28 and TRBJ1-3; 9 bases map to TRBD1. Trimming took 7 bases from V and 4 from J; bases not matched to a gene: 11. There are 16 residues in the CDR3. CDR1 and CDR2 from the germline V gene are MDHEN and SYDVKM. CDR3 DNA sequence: TGTGCCAGCAAAGGAACGGACAGGGGATGGGGAAACACCATATATTTT. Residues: CASKGTDRGWGNTIYF.

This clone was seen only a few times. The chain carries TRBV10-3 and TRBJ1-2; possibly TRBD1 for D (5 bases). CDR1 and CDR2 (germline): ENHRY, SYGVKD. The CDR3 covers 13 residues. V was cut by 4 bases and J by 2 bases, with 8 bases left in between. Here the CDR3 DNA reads TGTGCCATCAGTGGGGGGGGGAACTATGGCTACACCTTC. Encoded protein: CAISGGGNYGYTF.

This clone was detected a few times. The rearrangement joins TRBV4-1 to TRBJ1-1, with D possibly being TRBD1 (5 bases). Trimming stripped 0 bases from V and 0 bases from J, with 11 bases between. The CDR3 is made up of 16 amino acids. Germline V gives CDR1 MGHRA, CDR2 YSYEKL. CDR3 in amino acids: CASSQERRQLNTEAFF. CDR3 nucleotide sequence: TGCGCCAGCAGCCAAGAAAGGCGACAGTTGAACACTGAAGCTTTCTTT.

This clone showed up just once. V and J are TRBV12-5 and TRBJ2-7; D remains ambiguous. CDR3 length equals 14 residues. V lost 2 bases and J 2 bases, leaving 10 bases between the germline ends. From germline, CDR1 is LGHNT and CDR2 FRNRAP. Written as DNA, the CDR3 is TGTGCTAGTGGTTTGCCCAGTCATACCTACGAGCAGTACTTC. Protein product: CASGLPSHTYEQYF.

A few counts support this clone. CDR3: CASSLGTSRAETQYF. CDR3 nucleotide sequence: TGTGCCAGCAGCCTGGGGACTTCCCGGGCGGAGACCCAGTACTTC. The V gene is TRBV7-3, the J gene TRBJ2-5; tentative D call: TRBD2 (6 bases). The CDR3 contains 15 residues. V dropped 5 bases and J dropped 5 bases, with 18 bases sitting between them. Germline CDR1 reads SGHTA; CDR2 reads FQGTGA.

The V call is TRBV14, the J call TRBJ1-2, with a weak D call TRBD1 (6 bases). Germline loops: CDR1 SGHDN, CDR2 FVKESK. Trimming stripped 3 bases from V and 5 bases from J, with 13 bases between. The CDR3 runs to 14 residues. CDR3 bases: TGTGCCAGCAGCCAGGGACACTTCGATTATGGCTACACCTTC. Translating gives CASSQGHFDYGYTF.

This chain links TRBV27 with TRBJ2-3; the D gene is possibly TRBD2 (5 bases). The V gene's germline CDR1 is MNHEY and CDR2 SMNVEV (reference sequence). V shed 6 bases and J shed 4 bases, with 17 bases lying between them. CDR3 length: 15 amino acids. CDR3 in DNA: TGTGCCAGCAGCCCCAGGTTCGGGGTGGCAGATACGCAGTATTTT. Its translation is CASSPRFGVADTQYF.